This record concerns one T cell receptor beta chain sequence. Here immunoSEQ multiplex PCR was the method, and the copy in TCRdb shows in-frame clones only, minus some. The sample contains about 770,000 clones, approximately 77% of which appear only once. Trimming shortened V by 0 bases and J by 7 bases, and 9 bases separated the two germline ends. The CDR3 has 13 amino acids. Germline V CDR1 and CDR2: SGHNT, YYREEE (reference sequence). The data were taken from a study of shared clonotypes between healthy human individuals. Source material: memory CD4+ T cells sorted from blood. Subset: CD45RA-negative fraction. This chain connects TRBV5-4 to TRBJ2-3, with unresolved D. The TCR originated in a woman aged 25 to 39 in good health. CDR3: CASSLADPNTQYF. CDR3 bases: TGTGCCAGCAGCTTGGCGGACCCCAATACGCAGTATTTT. Filled out from reference TRBV5-4 and TRBJ2-3, the complete variable domain reads ETGVTQSPTHLIKTRGQQVTLRCSSQSGHNTVSWYQQALGQGPQFIFQYYREEENGRGNFPPRFSGLQFPNYSSELNVNALELDDSALYLCASSLADPNTQYFGPGTRLTVL.